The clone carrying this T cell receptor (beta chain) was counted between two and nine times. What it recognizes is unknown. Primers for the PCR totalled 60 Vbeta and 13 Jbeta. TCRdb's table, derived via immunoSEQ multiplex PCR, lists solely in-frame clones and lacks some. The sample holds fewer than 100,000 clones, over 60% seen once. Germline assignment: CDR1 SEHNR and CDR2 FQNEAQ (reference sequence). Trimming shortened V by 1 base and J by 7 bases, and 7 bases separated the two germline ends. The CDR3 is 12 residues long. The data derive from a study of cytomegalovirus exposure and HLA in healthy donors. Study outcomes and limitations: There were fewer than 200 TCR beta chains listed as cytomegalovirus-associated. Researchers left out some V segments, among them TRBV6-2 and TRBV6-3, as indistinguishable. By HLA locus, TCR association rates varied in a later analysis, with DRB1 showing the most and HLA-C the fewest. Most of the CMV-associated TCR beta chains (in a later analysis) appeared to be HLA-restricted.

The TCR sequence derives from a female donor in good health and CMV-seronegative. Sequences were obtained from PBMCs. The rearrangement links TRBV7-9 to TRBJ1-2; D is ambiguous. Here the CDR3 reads CASSLVSVGYTF. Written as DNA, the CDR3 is TGTGCCAGCAGCTTAGTATCAGTTGGCTACACCTTC. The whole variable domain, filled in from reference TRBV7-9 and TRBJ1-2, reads DTGVSQNPRHKITKRGQNVTFRCDPISEHNRLYWYRQTLGQGPEFLTYFQNEAQLEKSRLLSDRFSAERPKGSFSTLEIQRTEQGDSAMYLCASSLVSVGYTFGSGTRLTVV.